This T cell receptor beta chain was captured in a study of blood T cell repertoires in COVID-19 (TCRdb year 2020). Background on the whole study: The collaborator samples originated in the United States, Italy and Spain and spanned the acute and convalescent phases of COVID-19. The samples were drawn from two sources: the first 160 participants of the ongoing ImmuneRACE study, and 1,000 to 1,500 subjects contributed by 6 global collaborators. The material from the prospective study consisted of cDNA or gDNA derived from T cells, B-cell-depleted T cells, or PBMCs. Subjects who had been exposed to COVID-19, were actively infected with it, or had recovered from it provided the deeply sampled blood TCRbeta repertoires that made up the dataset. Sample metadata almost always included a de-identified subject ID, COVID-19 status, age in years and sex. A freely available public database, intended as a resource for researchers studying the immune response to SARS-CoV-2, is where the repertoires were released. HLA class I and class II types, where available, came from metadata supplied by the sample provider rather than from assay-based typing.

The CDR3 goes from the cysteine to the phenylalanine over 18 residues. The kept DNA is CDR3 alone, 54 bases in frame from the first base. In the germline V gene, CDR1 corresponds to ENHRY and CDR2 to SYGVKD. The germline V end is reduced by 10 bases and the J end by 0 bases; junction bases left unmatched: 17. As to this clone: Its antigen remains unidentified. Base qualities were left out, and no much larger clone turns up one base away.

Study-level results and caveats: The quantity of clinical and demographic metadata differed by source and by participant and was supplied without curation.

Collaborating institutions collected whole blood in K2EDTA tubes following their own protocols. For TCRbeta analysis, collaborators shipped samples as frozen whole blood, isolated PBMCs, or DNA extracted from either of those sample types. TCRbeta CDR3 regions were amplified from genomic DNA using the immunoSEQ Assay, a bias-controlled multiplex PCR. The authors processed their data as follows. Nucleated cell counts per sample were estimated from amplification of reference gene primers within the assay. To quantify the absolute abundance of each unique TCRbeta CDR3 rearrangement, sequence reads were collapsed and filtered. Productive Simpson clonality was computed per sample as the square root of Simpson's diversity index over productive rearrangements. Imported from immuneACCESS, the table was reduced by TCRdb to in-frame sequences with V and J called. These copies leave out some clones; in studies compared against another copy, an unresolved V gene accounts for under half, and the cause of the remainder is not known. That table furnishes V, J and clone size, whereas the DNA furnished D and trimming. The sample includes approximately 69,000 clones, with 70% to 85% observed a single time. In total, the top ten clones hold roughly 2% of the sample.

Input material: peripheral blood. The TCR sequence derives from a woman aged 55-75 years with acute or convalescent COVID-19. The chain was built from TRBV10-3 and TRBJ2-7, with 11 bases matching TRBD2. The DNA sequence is TGTGCCACTGACAGAACCGGGACTAGCGGAAGCGGCTCCTACGAGCAGTACTTC. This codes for CATDRTGTSGSGSYEQYF.